The 12 T cell receptor beta chains listed next were all sequenced from one sample in a study of blood T cell repertoires in COVID-19. Sequenced by immunoSEQ multiplex PCR; TCRdb stores in-frame clones only, minus some. Here the sample spans 200,000 to 300,000 clones, 88% being singletons. The sample taken for sequencing was peripheral blood. These receptor sequences come from a woman in her twenties or thirties with acute or convalescent COVID-19.

This rearrangement joins TRBV5-1 to TRBJ1-1; D not certain. The V gene lost 0 bases and the J gene lost 3 bases, with 6 bases spanning the gap. The V gene's germline CDR1 is SGHRS and CDR2 YFSETQ. This CDR3 is 13 amino acids long. This chain's CDR3 is CASSLVPDTEAFF. The CDR3 DNA sequence: TGCGCCAGCAGCTTGGTTCCGGACACTGAAGCTTTCTTT.

This clone has just one count. The DNA for the CDR3 is TGTGCCAGCAGTTCCCTCGGGGGAAACATTCAGTACTTC. Translating gives CASSSLGGNIQYF. This chain joins TRBV12-3 or TRBV12-4 and TRBJ2-4; D possibly corresponds to TRBD2 (6 bases). The V gene lost 4 bases and the J gene lost 6 bases, with 10 bases spanning the gap. CDR3 length: 13 residues.

This chain uses TRBV7-9 with TRBJ1-1, with 8 bases that match TRBD1. Unmatched junction bases numbered 11, after V lost 5 bases and J lost 6 bases. There are 15 residues in the CDR3. Germline V gene data show CDR1 as SEHNR and CDR2 as FQNEAQ (reference sequence). The CDR3 spells CASSRRQGFLAEAFF. The CDR3 DNA sequence: TGTGCCAGCAGCCGCAGACAGGGGTTCTTGGCTGAAGCTTTCTTT.

The chain recombines TRBV5-1 with TRBJ2-2; unclear D gene. Trimming took off 0 bases at V and 6 bases at J, with 9 bases between the two ends. The CDR3 sequence is 14 residues long. From germline, CDR1 is SGHRS and CDR2 YFSETQ. In nucleotides, the CDR3 is TGCGCCAGCAGCTTGGGAGCCGGGTCCGGGGAGCTGTTTTTT. This sequence encodes CASSLGAGSGELFF.

CDR3 region: CASSFRSGRSRGSTDTQYF. CDR3 DNA: TGTGCCAGCAGTTTCCGTAGCGGGAGGAGTCGTGGTAGCACAGATACGCAGTATTTT. This chain joins TRBV6-2 or TRBV6-3 and TRBJ2-3; 10 bases align to TRBD2. Germline CDR1 MNHEY, CDR2 SVGEGT. The trim removed 4 bases at V and 0 bases at J, leaving 13 bases unmatched. The CDR3 totals 19 residues.

The V and J genes are TRBV13 and TRBJ1-2; 9 bases match TRBD1. CDR1 and CDR2 (germline): PRHDT, FYEKMQ (reference sequence). V dropped 3 bases and J dropped 8; count of bases not matched to a gene: 16. The CDR3 loop spans 17 amino acids. This CDR3 is CASSFLGQGFSQGGYTF. Here the CDR3 DNA reads TGTGCCAGCAGCTTCTTGGGACAGGGATTCTCTCAGGGAGGCTACACCTTC.

This chain connects TRBV10-1 to TRBJ2-1; D remains ambiguous. This CDR3 is 14 amino acids long. Trimming stripped 0 bases from V and 1 base from J, with 4 bases between. Germline V lookup: CDR1 WNHNN, CDR2 SYGVQD (reference sequence). The CDR3 reads CASSESRSYNEQFF. The CDR3 DNA is TGCGCCAGCAGTGAGTCGAGATCCTACAATGAGCAGTTCTTC.

The chain employs TRBV9 and TRBJ1-4; 9 positions agree with TRBD1. The CDR3 spans 14 residues. J was trimmed by 5 bases and V by 5 bases; bases with no gene match: 4. CDR1 is SGDLS, CDR2 YYNGEE, per germline. CDR3 region: CASSRTGENEKLFF. DNA of the CDR3: TGTGCCAGCAGTAGGACAGGGGAGAATGAAAAACTGTTTTTT.

As concerns this clone: Other nucleotide sequences in the sample specify the same CDR3. V gene TRBV19 combines with J gene TRBJ1-5; D possibly corresponds to TRBD1 (6 bases). The CDR3 length is 13 residues. CDR1 is LNHDA and CDR2 is SQIVND in the germline V gene (reference sequence). The V and J ends lost 1 base and 6 bases respectively, with 7 bases between them. The CDR3 bases are TGTGCCAGTAGTATAGGAGGGGGTCAGCCCCAGCATTTT. It specifies CASSIGGGQPQHF.

The chain is built from TRBV9 and TRBJ2-7; 11 nucleotides match TRBD2. CDR1 and CDR2 from the germline V gene are SGDLS and YYNGEE. Trimming at V came to 4 bases and at J to 5 bases, leaving 17 bases not matched to a gene. CDR3 length: 18 amino acids. DNA of the CDR3: TGTGCCAGCAGCAGAGGGGGGACTAGCGGATCAGTCGTCCACGAGCAGTACTTC. This gives the protein CASSRGGTSGSVVHEQYF. The whole variable domain, remainder taken from reference TRBV9 and TRBJ2-7, is DSGVTQTPKHLITATGQRVTLRCSPRSGDLSVYWYQQSLDQGLQFLIQYYNGEERAKGNILERFSAQQFPDLHSELNLSSLELGDSALYFCASSRGGTSGSVVHEQYFGPGTRLTVT.

The chain links TRBV12-5 to TRBJ2-1, with 11 bases aligning to TRBD2. Germline trimming cut 6 bases from V and 7 bases from J; bases unmatched to any gene: 8. The length of the CDR3 is 15 residues. CDR1 and CDR2 from the germline V gene are LGHNT and FRNRAP. The CDR3 protein is CASGSGLAGKNEQFF. In DNA, the CDR3 is TGTGCTAGTGGGTCAGGACTAGCGGGTAAGAATGAGCAGTTCTTC.

The V call is TRBV29-1, the J call TRBJ1-1; 9 bases align to TRBD1. The CDR3 sequence is 13 residues long. V dropped 7 bases and J dropped 2; count of bases not matched to a gene: 5. Germline CDR1 reads SQVTM; CDR2 reads ANQGSEA. Here the CDR3 DNA reads TGCAGCGCTGTCACAGGGGGCAACACTGAAGCTTTCTTT. This sequence encodes CSAVTGGNTEAFF. Variable domain in full (rest from reference TRBV29-1 and TRBJ1-1): SAVISQKPSRDICQRGTSLTIQCQVDSQVTMMFWYRQQPGQSLTLIATANQGSEATYESGFVIDKFPISRPNLTFSTLTVSNMSPEDSSIYLCSAVTGGNTEAFFGQGTRLTVV.